Below, one TCR beta chain is given with its context. The source of the sample is a study of blood T cell repertoires in COVID-19. Study-level information: Specimens from acute and convalescent COVID-19 originated in the United States, Italy and Spain.

V lost 8 bases, J lost 6 bases, and 11 bases stayed unmatched. The CDR3 covers 14 residues. Germline values: CDR1 SGDLS, CDR2 YYNGEE. Assay used: immunoSEQ multiplex PCR; TCRdb lists only in-frame clones, some missing. The sample holds about 64,000 clones, approximately 90% seen once. V gene TRBV9 combines with J gene TRBJ2-1, with 7 bases aligning to TRBD2. Material for sequencing was peripheral blood. The origin of this receptor is a man in his forties or fifties with active COVID-19. As DNA, the CDR3 is TGTGCCAGGATTCCTCGATGGGGGGGCAATGAGCAGTTCTTC. The encoded protein is CARIPRWGGNEQFF.